These T cell receptor beta chains were read from a single sample in a study of blood T cell repertoires in COVID-19. Profiled with immunoSEQ multiplex PCR; TCRdb holds only in-frame clones, not every one. Of nearly 70,000 clones in the sample, 75% to 95% were seen once. Specimen: peripheral blood. Every receptor here comes from a man in his forties with COVID-19, enrolled during active disease. Both conserved end residues are part of each CDR3. D genes are given only for firm matches. Rows may omit the clone size; those that give it use once, few, many or a size class.

V	D	size	J	DNA	CDR3
TRBV5-1	TRBD2	NA	TRBJ2-2	TGCGCCAGCAGTCGCAGCGGGGGGGACACCGGGGAGCTGTTTTTT	CASSRSGGDTGELFF
TRBV5-1	NA	NA	TRBJ1-2	TGCGCCAGCAGCTTGGACAGTACTTATGGCTACACCTTC	CASSLDSTYGYTF
TRBV4-2	TRBD1	NA	TRBJ1-3	TGTGCCAGCAGCCGGGACAGGGGAAACTCTGGAAACACCATATATTTT	CASSRDRGNSGNTIYF
TRBV7-2	TRBD2	NA	TRBJ2-5	TGTGCCAGCAGCTCAAACCCGGGACTAGGGGAGACCCAGTACTTC	CASSSNPGLGETQYF
TRBV18	NA	NA	TRBJ2-2	TGTGCCAGCTCACCAGTCGAGGGAAGCACCGGGGAGCTGTTTTTT	CASSPVEGSTGELFF
TRBV7-9	TRBD2	NA	TRBJ2-5	TGTGCCAGCAGCTTCGCCCCAGGGAGGGGCCAAGAGACCCAGTACTTC	CASSFAPGRGQETQYF
TRBV4-2	NA	NA	TRBJ2-5	TGTGCCAGCAGCCAAGAGCGGCAGAAAGAGACCCAGTACTTC	CASSQERQKETQYF
TRBV10-3	TRBD1	NA	TRBJ2-3	TGTGCCATCAGGACCGGGACAGGGGATCCCACAGATACGCAGTATTTT	CAIRTGTGDPTDTQYF
TRBV2	NA	NA	TRBJ2-3	TGTGCCAGCAGTGAAGGGGGGGAACATACGCAGTATTTT	CASSEGGEHTQYF
TRBV5-5	TRBD2	NA	TRBJ2-1	TGTGCCAGCAGCATCACCCCTAGCGGGGGGGCTCTCTCGGGGAATGAGCAGTTCTTC	CASSITPSGGALSGNEQFF
TRBV2	NA	NA	TRBJ2-1	TGTGCCAGCAGTGAAGGCAGGTCCGACAATGAGCAGTTCTTC	CASSEGRSDNEQFF
TRBV28	NA	NA	TRBJ2-7	TGTGCCAGCAGGGGATTAGGGGAATACTCCTACGAGCAGTACTTC	CASRGLGEYSYEQYF
TRBV9	TRBD1	NA	TRBJ2-7	TGTGCCAGCAGCGTGCAGACAGGGGGTCACTACGAGCAGTACTTC	CASSVQTGGHYEQYF
TRBV7-9	TRBD1	NA	TRBJ1-6	TGTGCCAGCAGAGGCTTCAGGGGGCGCAGCTCACCCCTCCACTTT	CASRGFRGRSSPLHF
TRBV9	NA	NA	TRBJ1-5	TGTGCCAGCAGCGCCTCCCCGGACGGGGATCAGCCCCAGCATTTT	CASSASPDGDQPQHF
TRBV11-1	TRBD1	NA	TRBJ2-1	TGTGCCAGCAGTCTACAGGGGGCTGGATACAATGAGCAGTTCTTC	CASSLQGAGYNEQFF
TRBV6-6	TRBD1	NA	TRBJ1-2	TGTGCCAGCATGCCCTCAGGGGGGAACTATGGCTACACCTTC	CASMPSGGNYGYTF
TRBV5-1	NA	once	TRBJ2-5	TGCGCCAGCAGCTCCGGGAATATACAAGAGACCCAGTACTTC	CASSSGNIQETQYF
TRBV11-2	NA	NA	TRBJ1-4	TGTGCCAGCAGCTTGACTACTGCAACTAATGAAAAACTGTTTTTT	CASSLTTATNEKLFF
TRBV6-8	TRBD1	NA	TRBJ2-7	TGTGCCAGCAGATCCCCCCGGGACAGAGGCTACGAGCAGTACTTC	CASRSPRDRGYEQYF
TRBV7-9	TRBD1	NA	TRBJ2-2	TGTGCCAGCAGCCCACGGGACAGGGGGTCCGGGGAGCTGTTTTTT	CASSPRDRGSGELFF
TRBV6-6	NA	NA	TRBJ2-2	TGTGCCAGCAGTTACGGGACAATAGCCACCGGGGAGCTGTTTTTT	CASSYGTIATGELFF
TRBV2	NA	NA	TRBJ2-7	TGTGCCAGCAGGACCGGGACTGCCTCCTACGAGCAGTACTTC	CASRTGTASYEQYF
TRBV19	NA	NA	TRBJ2-3	TGTGCCAGTACAGCGGGCCGGTTCACAGATACGCAGTATTTT	CASTAGRFTDTQYF
TRBV12-3/TRBV12-4	NA	once	TRBJ2-1	TGTGCCAGCAGTTTTTACAGCTCCAATGAGCAGTTCTTC	CASSFYSSNEQFF
TRBV19	NA	NA	TRBJ1-3	TGTGCCAGTAGTATGGACAGCTCTGGAAACACCATATATTTT	CASSMDSSGNTIYF
TRBV19	TRBD1	NA	TRBJ1-1	TGTGCCAGTAGTATAGAGGGGACAGACACTGAAGCTTTCTTT	CASSIEGTDTEAFF
TRBV3-1/TRBV3-2	TRBD1	NA	TRBJ2-1	TGTGCCAGCACGGGGACAGGGGACAATGAGCAGTTCTTC	CASTGTGDNEQFF
TRBV6-5	NA	once	TRBJ1-2	TGTGCCAGCAATCCGGACAGTGGGGTCGGCTACACCTTC	CASNPDSGVGYTF
TRBV5-1	TRBD2	once	TRBJ2-1	TGCGCCAGCAGACCCGCTAGCGGGGCCTACAATGAGCAGTTCTTC	CASRPASGAYNEQFF
TRBV3-1/TRBV3-2	TRBD1	NA	TRBJ1-1	TGTGCCAGCAGCCCAAGGACAGGGACGGACACTGAAGCTTTCTTT	CASSPRTGTDTEAFF
TRBV7-6	NA	NA	TRBJ1-5	TGTGCCAGCAGCCTACCGGGTTTTAGCAATCAGCCCCAGCATTTT	CASSLPGFSNQPQHF
TRBV2	TRBD1	NA	TRBJ2-5	TGTGCCAGGTCAAAACAGGGGACGGAGACCCAGTACTTC	CARSKQGTETQYF
TRBV6-6	TRBD1	NA	TRBJ2-5	TGTGCCAGCAGGCCCCCCACAGGGGAAAAAGAGACCCAGTACTTC	CASRPPTGEKETQYF
TRBV3-1/TRBV3-2	TRBD2	NA	TRBJ2-3	TGTGCCAGCAGCCAAGAGGGCTTAGCGGGGATCACAGATACGCAGTATTTT	CASSQEGLAGITDTQYF
TRBV5-1	NA	NA	TRBJ2-5	TGCGCCAGCAGCTTGTGGGGGGTGGAGGAGACCCAGTACTTC	CASSLWGVEETQYF
TRBV18	NA	once	TRBJ1-5	TGTGCCAGCTCACCGGAGGACGGTAGCAATCAGCCCCAGCATTTT	CASSPEDGSNQPQHF
TRBV5-1	NA	NA	TRBJ2-3	TGCGCCAGCAGCTGGGGTCGGGAAGATACGCAGTATTTT	CASSWGREDTQYF
TRBV18	NA	NA	TRBJ2-5	TGTGCCAGCTCACCGGAGGAGACCCAGTACTTC	CASSPEETQYF
TRBV27	NA	NA	TRBJ1-1	TGTGCCAGCAGTTGGGGAGGGGGGAACACTGAAGCTTTCTTT	CASSWGGGNTEAFF
TRBV5-1	NA	NA	TRBJ1-1	TGCGCCAGCAGCTTGGTGCCGACAGAGGAAGCTTTCTTT	CASSLVPTEEAFF
TRBV6-5	NA	NA	TRBJ2-7	TGTGCCAGCAGGAGGGTATACGAGCAGTACTTC	CASRRVYEQYF
TRBV7-2	NA	NA	TRBJ2-3	TGTGCCAGCAGCTTCAGGGCGGGGCGCTCGGGGGATACGCAGTATTTT	CASSFRAGRSGDTQYF
TRBV27	NA	NA	TRBJ2-7	TGTGCCAGCAGACGACAGGTTCCAAGCTCCTACGAGCAGTACTTC	CASRRQVPSSYEQYF
TRBV10-3	NA	NA	TRBJ1-3	TGTGCCATCAGTGAGTCGGGCGGGGGGATCCCAAACACCATATATTTT	CAISESGGGIPNTIYF